These 15 T cell receptor beta chains share one sample of origin, sequenced in a study of cytomegalovirus exposure and HLA in healthy donors. The PCR used 60 Vbeta and 13 Jbeta primers. The method was immunoSEQ multiplex PCR; TCRdb's version includes in-frame clones alone and lacks a portion of them. The sample table includes fewer than 130,000 clones. The specimen was PBMCs. These receptor sequences come from a man aged 45-65 years in good health and CMV-seronegative.

The J gene is TRBJ2-3, the V gene TRBV30; possibly TRBD1 for D (6 bases). V was cut by 2 bases and J by 4 bases, with 13 bases left in between. Germline V gene lookup returns CDR1 GTSNPN and CDR2 SVGIG (reference sequence). CDR3 size: 14 residues. The CDR3 DNA follows: TGTGCCTGGAGTACACCCAGGGGTGCAGATACGCAGTATTTT. Translated: CAWSTPRGADTQYF.

The V call is TRBV19, the J call TRBJ1-2, with 7 bases aligning to TRBD1. Germline CDR1 is LNHDA and CDR2 is SQIVND (reference sequence). The length of the CDR3 is 13 residues. Losses at the gene ends were 1 base for V and 4 bases for J; bases not matched to a gene: 0. The CDR3 coding sequence is TGTGCCAGTAGTATAGGGACAGGCTATGGCTACACCTTC. It codes for CASSIGTGYGYTF.

The chain carries TRBV7-3 and TRBJ1-1, with 9 bases aligning to TRBD1. The CDR3 covers 14 residues. Germline CDR1 reads SGHTA; CDR2 reads FQGTGA. The J segment lost 7 bases and the V segment lost 1 base, leaving 4 bases of the junction unmatched. The chain's CDR3 is CASSLKGTGSEAFF. For the CDR3, the DNA is TGTGCCAGCAGCTTAAAGGGGACAGGGAGTGAAGCTTTCTTT.

The V and J genes are TRBV5-6 and TRBJ1-2; 7 positions agree with TRBD1. This CDR3 is 13 amino acids long. The germline CDR1 and CDR2 sequences are SGHDT and YYEEEE. V gave up 4 bases and J gave up 4 bases; unmatched junction bases: 4. CDR3 amino acids: CASSGGTVYGYTF. In DNA form, the CDR3 reads TGTGCCAGCAGCGGTGGGACAGTCTATGGCTACACCTTC. The full variable domain, rest sourced from reference TRBV5-6 and TRBJ1-2, is DAGVTQSPTHLIKTRGQQVTLRCSPKSGHDTVSWYQQALGQGPQFIFQYYEEEERQRGNFPDRFSGHQFPNYSSELNVNALLLGDSALYLCASSGGTVYGYTFGSGTRLTVV.

The CDR3 protein is CASSLDRGLKTGYTF. The CDR3 DNA follows: TGCGCCAGCAGCCTTGACAGGGGTCTGAAAACTGGCTACACCTTC. The chain links TRBV4-1 to TRBJ1-2; 8 nucleotides line up with TRBD1. V dropped 4 bases and J dropped 7; count of bases not matched to a gene: 11. Germline V CDR1 and CDR2: MGHRA, YSYEKL. The CDR3 extends over 15 amino acids.

This chain uses TRBV7-2 with TRBJ2-7; 7 nucleotides line up with TRBD1. Looked up from germline, CDR1 is SGHTA and CDR2 is FQGNSA. V shed 6 bases and J 0 bases; nucleotides not matched to a gene: 5. The CDR3 contains 14 residues. The CDR3: CASSTDRASYEQYF. CDR3 coding DNA: TGTGCCAGCAGTACCGACAGGGCCTCCTACGAGCAGTACTTC.

The rearrangement uses TRBV5-4 and TRBJ1-2, with no clear D. CDR1 SGHNT and CDR2 YYREEE come from the germline V gene (reference sequence). V shed 5 bases and J shed 8 bases, with 13 bases lying between them. The CDR3 is made up of 12 amino acids. The CDR3 loop is CASSPPGFGYTF. The DNA of the CDR3 is TGTGCCAGCAGTCCGCCGGGGTTCGGCTACACCTTC.

The V gene is TRBV4-3, the J gene TRBJ1-2, with TRBD1 matching over 8 bases. Germline V gives CDR1 LGHNA, CDR2 YSLEER. This CDR3 has 16 amino acids. Unmatched junction bases numbered 6, after V lost 0 bases and J lost 3 bases. The CDR3 protein is CASSQDLVGQDYGYTF. CDR3 coding DNA: TGCGCCAGCAGCCAAGATTTAGTGGGACAGGACTATGGCTACACCTTC.

This rearrangement joins TRBV11-3 to TRBJ1-1, with 8 bases matching TRBD1. This CDR3 has 14 residues. The germline gives CDR1 SGHNT, CDR2 YENEEA. Trimming removed 1 base from V and 4 bases from J; junction bases left unmatched: 2. The CDR3, as DNA: TGTGCCAGCAGCTTAGGGACAGGGCCCACTGAAGCTTTCTTT. Encoded protein: CASSLGTGPTEAFF.

The V call is TRBV5-5, the J call TRBJ1-1; no definite D call. The length of the CDR3 is 14 residues. Germline CDR1 is SGHKS and CDR2 is YYEKEE (reference sequence). V was shortened by 6 bases and J by 3 bases, with 15 bases between the two germline ends. The CDR3 spells CASTPWALDTEAFF. The CDR3 bases are TGTGCCAGCACCCCGTGGGCGTTGGACACTGAAGCTTTCTTT. The whole variable domain, remainder taken from reference TRBV5-5 and TRBJ1-1, is DAGVTQSPTHLIKTRGQQVTLRCSPISGHKSVSWYQQVLGQGPQFIFQYYEKEERGRGNFPDRFSARQFPNYSSELNVNALLLGDSALYLCASTPWALDTEAFFGQGTRLTVV.

The gene calls are TRBV9 and TRBJ2-1, with D perhaps TRBD2 (5 bases). Germline V CDR1 and CDR2: SGDLS, YYNGEE. The CDR3 covers 15 residues. V was pared by 0 bases and J by 7 bases, with 14 bases between. The CDR3 sequence: CASSVASASWNEQFF. The CDR3 DNA reads TGTGCCAGCAGCGTAGCTTCGGCTAGCTGGAATGAGCAGTTCTTC.

The J gene is TRBJ2-5, the V gene TRBV7-9, with 7 bases aligning to TRBD2. Matching the DNA end better, TRBJ2-7 makes the J call doubtful. From germline, CDR1 is SEHNR and CDR2 FQNEAQ (reference sequence). There are 14 residues in the CDR3. The CDR3 is CASSLTGLVGEQYF. The CDR3 nucleotides read TGTGCCAGCAGCTTAACAGGACTAGTAGGCGAGCAGTACTTC.

The gene calls are TRBV11-2 and TRBJ2-7; 8 nucleotides line up with TRBD1. CDR1 and CDR2 from the germline V gene are SGHAT and FQNNGV. CDR3 length: 13 residues. Trimming removed 5 bases from V and 6 bases from J; junction bases left unmatched: 6. The CDR3, as DNA: TGTGCCAGCAGCCAGGACAGGGACGGCGAGCAGTACTTC. It translates to CASSQDRDGEQYF.

The V gene is TRBV11-2, the J gene TRBJ2-1, with 7 bases identical to TRBD2. Germline CDR1 and CDR2: SGHAT and FQNNGV. The length of the CDR3 is 15 residues. V dropped 2 bases and J dropped 4; count of bases not matched to a gene: 5. DNA for the CDR3: TGTGCCAGCAGCTTACGGCTAGCGGAGTACAATGAGCAGTTCTTC. Amino acids: CASSLRLAEYNEQFF.

The CDR3 DNA follows: TGTGCCAGCAGCCAAGTAGCGGGGGTAGTTCACGAGCAGTACTTC. It yields the protein CASSQVAGVVHEQYF. The chain recombines TRBV14 with TRBJ2-7, with 9 bases that match TRBD2. Germline CDR1 SGHDN, CDR2 FVKESK. Germline trimming cut 1 base from V and 5 bases from J; bases unmatched to any gene: 6. The CDR3 has 15 residues.